The sequence of this T cell receptor beta chain was determined in a study of T cells in Graves' hyperthyroidism and ophthalmopathy. Clinical symptoms, serum thyroxine, TRAb, thyroid ultrasound and orbital computed tomography established diagnosis. Fresh 10 ml peripheral blood yielded PBMCs. This CDR3 contains 11 residues. Germline V gives CDR1 MDHEN, CDR2 SYDVKM. V lost 5 bases and J lost 2, with 1 base in between. The TCR beta CDR3 regions underwent amplification using RNA transcripts as the source. RT-PCR in the first round (using the HTBI primer set) targeted the TCR CDR3. In TCRdb, the multiplex PCR reads were re-called with MiXCR into one record per CDR3 protein. Of about 300,000 distinct CDR3 sequences in the sample, roughly a fifth were seen once.

The sequence derives from a man between 45 and 60 years old with Graves' ophthalmopathy. Sequencing was done on a sample of blood. The chain has TRBV28 and TRBJ1-3, with no clear D. The CDR3 bases are TGTGCCAGCAGTGCTGGAAACACCATATATTTT. Translation gives CASSAGNTIYF. Filled out from reference TRBV28 and TRBJ1-3, the complete variable domain reads DVKVTQSSRYLVKRTGEKVFLECVQDMDHENMFWYRQDPGLGLRLIYFSYDVKMKEKGDIPEGYSVSREKKERFSLILESASTNQTSMYLCASSAGNTIYFGEGSWLTVV.